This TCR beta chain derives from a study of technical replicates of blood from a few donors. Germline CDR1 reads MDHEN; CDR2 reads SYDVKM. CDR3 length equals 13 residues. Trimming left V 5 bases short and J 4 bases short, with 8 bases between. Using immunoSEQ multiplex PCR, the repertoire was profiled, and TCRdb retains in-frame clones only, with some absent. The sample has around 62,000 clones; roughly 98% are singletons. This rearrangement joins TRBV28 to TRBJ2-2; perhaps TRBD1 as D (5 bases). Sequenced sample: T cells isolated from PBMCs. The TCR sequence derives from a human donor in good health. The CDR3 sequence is CASSRQITGELFF. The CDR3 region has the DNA TGTGCCAGCAGTCGACAGATCACCGGGGAGCTGTTTTTT.